What follows are 13 T cell receptor beta chains derived from one specimen sequenced in a study of blood T cell repertoires in COVID-19. TCRdb's table, derived via immunoSEQ multiplex PCR, lists solely in-frame clones and lacks some. Found here are about 280,000 clones, around 86% of them singletons; the top ten hold around 2.1%. Sequencing was performed on peripheral blood. Receptors originate from a woman between 25 and 40 years old who had recovered from COVID-19.

The count of this clone is one. This chain connects TRBV6-1 to TRBJ2-3, with a possible D match to TRBD1 (5 bases). Germline CDR1 and CDR2: MNHNS and SASEGT. The V gene lost 2 bases and the J gene lost 0 bases, with 9 bases spanning the gap. The CDR3 has 15 residues. The CDR3: CASSERGPSTDTQYF. CDR3 DNA: TGTGCCAGCAGTGAAAGGGGCCCTAGCACAGATACGCAGTATTTT.

The chain couples TRBV19 to TRBJ2-1; a weak D match, TRBD1 (6 bases). This CDR3 has 16 residues. In germline, CDR1 is LNHDA, CDR2 SQIVND (reference sequence). V dropped 5 bases and J dropped 3 bases, with 17 bases sitting between them. CDR3 DNA: TGTGCCAGTAGTGCCCATTACGACAGGAACTACAATGAGCAGTTCTTC. Its protein is CASSAHYDRNYNEQFF.

This sequence joins TRBV21-1 and TRBJ1-2; the table's D call of TRBD1 was not tested on the DNA. TRBV21-1 is deemed a pseudogene. CDR3 length: 14 residues. CDR3 in amino acids: CASSIGQGESGYTF. Written as DNA, the CDR3 is TGTGCCAGCAGCATAGGACAGGGGGAAAGTGGCTACACCTTC.

The gene calls are TRBV15 and TRBJ2-1; 12 positions match TRBD2. CDR1 is LNHNV and CDR2 is YYDKDF in the germline V gene (reference sequence). This CDR3 spans 13 amino acids. Trimming removed 9 bases from V and 15 bases from J; junction bases left unmatched: 12. CDR3 amino acids: CATSGTSGLRGFF. DNA for the CDR3: TGTGCCACTTCGGGGACTAGCGGGCTAAGGGGGTTCTTC. Full variable domain (outside the CDR3, taken from reference TRBV15 and TRBJ2-1): DAMVIQNPRYQVTQFGKPVTLSCSQTLNHNVMYWYQQKSSQAPKLLFHYYDKDFNNEADTPDNFQSRRPNTSFCFLDIRSPGLGDTAMYLCATSGTSGLRGFFGPGTRLTVL.

V and J are TRBV3-1 (or the pseudogene TRBV3-2) and TRBJ2-5; D perhaps matches TRBD1 (5 bases). The germline V and J ends were trimmed by 2 bases and 5 bases, with 9 bases remaining between them. The germline CDR1 and CDR2 sequences are LGHDT and YNNKEL (reference sequence). The CDR3 runs 13 residues. The CDR3 region is CASSQQGWETQYF. DNA of the CDR3: TGTGCCAGCAGCCAACAGGGTTGGGAGACCCAGTACTTC.

This clone appeared a single time. The chain joins TRBV7-3 to TRBJ2-2; tentatively, D is TRBD1 (5 bases). V shed 5 bases and J shed 4 bases, with 8 bases lying between them. The CDR3 has 13 residues. The germline gives CDR1 SGHTA, CDR2 FQGTGA. As DNA, the CDR3 is TGTGCCAGCAGCCCCCAGGGCACCGGGGAGCTGTTTTTT. It translates to CASSPQGTGELFF.

The rearrangement links TRBV10-3 to TRBJ1-4; D ambiguous. Germline V CDR1 and CDR2: ENHRY, SYGVKD. The V end lost 2 bases, the J end lost 5 bases, and 9 bases lay between the germline ends. The CDR3 consists of 14 residues. The CDR3 bases are TGTGCCATCAGTGAGGGTAGGAGAAATGAAAAACTGTTTTTT. Amino acids: CAISEGRRNEKLFF.

The V gene is TRBV19, the J gene TRBJ1-2; D not certain. Germline V lookup: CDR1 LNHDA, CDR2 SQIVND (reference sequence). The CDR3 covers 13 residues. V shed 4 bases and J shed 8 bases, with 14 bases lying between them. The DNA of the CDR3 is TGTGCCAGTAGTACGACCTTACGAGGGGGCTACACCTTC. This gives the protein CASSTTLRGGYTF.

The rearrangement uses TRBV6-6 and TRBJ2-5; TRBD1 aligns across 7 bases. Germline-derived CDR1 and CDR2 are MNHNY and SVGAGI (reference sequence). Losses at the gene ends were 2 bases for V and 1 base for J; bases not matched to a gene: 1. The CDR3 sequence is 14 residues long. The DNA of the CDR3 is TGTGCCAGCAGTTACGCAGGGGGCCAAGAGACCCAGTACTTC. This translates into CASSYAGGQETQYF.

The chain carries TRBV5-6 and TRBJ2-7; 8 bases line up with TRBD1. Trimming took 0 bases from V and 4 from J; bases not matched to a gene: 9. Germline V gene lookup returns CDR1 SGHDT and CDR2 YYEEEE. This CDR3 spans 16 amino acids. The DNA of the CDR3 is TGTGCCAGCAGCTTGGGGCGGACAGGGAGACCTTACGAGCAGTACTTC. This gives the protein CASSLGRTGRPYEQYF.

V gene TRBV19 combines with J gene TRBJ1-6, with TRBD1 matching over 8 bases. Germline lookup yields CDR1 LNHDA and CDR2 SQIVND (reference sequence). Unmatched junction bases numbered 10, after V lost 9 bases and J lost 6 bases. This CDR3 comprises 15 residues. The CDR3 sequence is CASSYRGKGNSPLHF. CDR3 bases: TGTGCCAGCTCATACAGGGGGAAAGGTAATTCACCCCTCCACTTT.

The chain is built from TRBV9 and TRBJ2-7, with D possibly matching TRBD2 (6 bases). The CDR3 covers 13 residues. From germline, CDR1 is SGDLS and CDR2 YYNGEE. V lost 0 bases and J 5 bases, leaving 9 bases between the germline ends. CDR3 sequence (DNA): TGTGCCAGCAGCGTAGCGGGAGAGGACGAGCAGTACTTC. Protein product: CASSVAGEDEQYF.

Concerning this clone: Other DNA sequences in the sample encode the same CDR3. The genes are TRBV9 and TRBJ2-1, with 9 bases aligning to TRBD2. CDR1 SGDLS and CDR2 YYNGEE come from the germline V gene. V was pared by 3 bases and J by 6 bases, with 4 bases of the junction left unmatched. CDR3 length equals 14 residues. The CDR3 spells CASSGTSGSNEQFF. In DNA, the CDR3 is TGTGCCAGCAGCGGTACTAGCGGGTCCAATGAGCAGTTCTTC.